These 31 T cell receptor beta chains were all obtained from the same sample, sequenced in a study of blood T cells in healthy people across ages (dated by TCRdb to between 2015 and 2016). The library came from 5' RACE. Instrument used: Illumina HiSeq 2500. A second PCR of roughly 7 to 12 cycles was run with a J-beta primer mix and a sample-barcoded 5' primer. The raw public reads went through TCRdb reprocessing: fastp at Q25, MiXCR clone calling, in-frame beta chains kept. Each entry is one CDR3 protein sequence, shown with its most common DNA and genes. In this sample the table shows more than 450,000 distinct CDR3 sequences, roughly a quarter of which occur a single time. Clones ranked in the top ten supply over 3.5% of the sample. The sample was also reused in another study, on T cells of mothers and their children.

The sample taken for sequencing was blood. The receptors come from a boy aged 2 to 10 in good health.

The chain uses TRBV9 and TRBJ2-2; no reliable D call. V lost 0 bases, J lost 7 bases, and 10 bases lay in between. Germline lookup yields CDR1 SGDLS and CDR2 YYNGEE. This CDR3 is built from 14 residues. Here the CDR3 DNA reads TGTGCCAGCAGCGTAGCCTACCAGAACGGGGAGCTGTTTTTT. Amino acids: CASSVAYQNGELFF.

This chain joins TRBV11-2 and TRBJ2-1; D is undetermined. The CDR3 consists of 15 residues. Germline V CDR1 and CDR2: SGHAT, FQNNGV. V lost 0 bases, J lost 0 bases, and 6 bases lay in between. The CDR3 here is CASSLETISYNEQFF. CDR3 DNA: TGTGCCAGCAGCTTAGAAACTATCTCCTACAATGAGCAGTTCTTC. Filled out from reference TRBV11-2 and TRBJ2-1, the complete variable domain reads EAGVAQSPRYKIIEKRQSVAFWCNPISGHATLYWYQQILGQGPKLLIQFQNNGVVDDSQLPKDRFSAERLKGVDSTLKIQPAKLEDSAVYLCASSLETISYNEQFFGPGTRLTVL.

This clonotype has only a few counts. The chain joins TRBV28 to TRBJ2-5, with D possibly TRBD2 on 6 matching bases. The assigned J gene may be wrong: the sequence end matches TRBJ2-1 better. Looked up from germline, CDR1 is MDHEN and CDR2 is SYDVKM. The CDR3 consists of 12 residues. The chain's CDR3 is CASTGDGNEQFF. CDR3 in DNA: TGTGCCAGCACGGGGGATGGAAATGAGCAGTTCTTC.

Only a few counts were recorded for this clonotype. CDR3: CASSDDAGYTF. DNA for the CDR3: TGCGCCAGCAGTGATGACGCTGGCTACACCTTC. This rearrangement joins TRBV10-2 to TRBJ1-2, with unresolved D. Germline V gene lookup returns CDR1 WSHSY and CDR2 SAAADI. Between the trimmed V and J ends, which lost 3 bases and 7 bases, there was a span of 6 bases. The CDR3 is 11 amino acids.

The CDR3 region is CASSLLQNTEAFF. CDR3 nucleotides: TGTGCCAGCAGCTTACTCCAGAACACTGAAGCTTTCTTT. The rearrangement uses TRBV7-7 and TRBJ1-1, with D unresolved. The CDR3 loop spans 13 amino acids. Germline V gene lookup returns CDR1 SSHAT and CDR2 FNYEAQ (reference sequence). Trimming removed 2 bases at V and 1 base at J, with 5 bases between.

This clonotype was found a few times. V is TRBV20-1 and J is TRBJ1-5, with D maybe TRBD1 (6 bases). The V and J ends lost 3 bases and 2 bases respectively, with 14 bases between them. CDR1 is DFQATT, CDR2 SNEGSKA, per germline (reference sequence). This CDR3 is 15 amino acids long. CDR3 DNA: TGCAGTGCTAGGCAGGGGAACAGGGGCAATCAGCCCCAGCATTTT. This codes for CSARQGNRGNQPQHF.

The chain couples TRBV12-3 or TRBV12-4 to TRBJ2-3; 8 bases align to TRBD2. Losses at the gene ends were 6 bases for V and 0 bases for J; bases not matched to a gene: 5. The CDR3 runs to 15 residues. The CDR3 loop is CASSRGGRSTDTQYF. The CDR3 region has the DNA TGTGCCAGCAGCCGGGGGGGCAGAAGCACAGATACGCAGTATTTT.

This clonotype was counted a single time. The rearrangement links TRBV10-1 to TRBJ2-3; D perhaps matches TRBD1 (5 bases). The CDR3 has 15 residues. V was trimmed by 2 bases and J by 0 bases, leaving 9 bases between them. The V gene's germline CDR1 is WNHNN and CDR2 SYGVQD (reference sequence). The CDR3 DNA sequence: TGCGCCAGCAGTGAGGTCCAGGGAAGCACAGATACGCAGTATTTT. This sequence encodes CASSEVQGSTDTQYF.

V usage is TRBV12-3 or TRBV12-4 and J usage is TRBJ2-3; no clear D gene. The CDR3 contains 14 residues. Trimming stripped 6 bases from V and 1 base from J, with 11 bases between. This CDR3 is CASSPGGGTDTQYF. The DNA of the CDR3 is TGTGCCAGCAGCCCCGGTGGTGGCACAGATACGCAGTATTTT.

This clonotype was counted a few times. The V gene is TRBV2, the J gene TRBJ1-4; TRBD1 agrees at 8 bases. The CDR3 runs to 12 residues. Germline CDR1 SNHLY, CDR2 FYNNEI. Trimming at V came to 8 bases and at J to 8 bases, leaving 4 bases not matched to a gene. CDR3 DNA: TGTGCCAGCGGACAGGGCTCCGAAAAACTGTTTTTT. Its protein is CASGQGSEKLFF.

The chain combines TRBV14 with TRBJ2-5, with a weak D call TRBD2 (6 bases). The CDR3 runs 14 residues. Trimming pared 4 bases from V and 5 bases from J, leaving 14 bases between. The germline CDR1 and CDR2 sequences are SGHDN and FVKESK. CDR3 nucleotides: TGTGCCAGCAGCCCCCATCGGGGGTGGGAGACCCAGTACTTC. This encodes CASSPHRGWETQYF.

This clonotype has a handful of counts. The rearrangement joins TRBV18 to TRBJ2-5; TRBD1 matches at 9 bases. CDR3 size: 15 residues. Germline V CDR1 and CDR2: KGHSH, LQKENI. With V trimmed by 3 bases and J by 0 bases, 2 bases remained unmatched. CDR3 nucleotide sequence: TGTGCCAGCTCACCCCGGACAGGGGACCAAGAGACCCAGTACTTC. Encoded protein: CASSPRTGDQETQYF.

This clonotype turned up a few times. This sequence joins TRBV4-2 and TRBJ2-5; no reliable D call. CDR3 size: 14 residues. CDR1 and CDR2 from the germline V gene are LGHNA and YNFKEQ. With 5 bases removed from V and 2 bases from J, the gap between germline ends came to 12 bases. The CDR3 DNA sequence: TGTGCCAGCAGCTCCACCTTCATTCAAGAGACCCAGTACTTC. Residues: CASSSTFIQETQYF.

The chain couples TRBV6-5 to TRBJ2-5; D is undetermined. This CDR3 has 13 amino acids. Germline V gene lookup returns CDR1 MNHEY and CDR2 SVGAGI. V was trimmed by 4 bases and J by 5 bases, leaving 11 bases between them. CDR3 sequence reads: CASSSPGQETQYF. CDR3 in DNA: TGTGCCAGCAGTTCCCCCGGGCAGGAGACCCAGTACTTC.

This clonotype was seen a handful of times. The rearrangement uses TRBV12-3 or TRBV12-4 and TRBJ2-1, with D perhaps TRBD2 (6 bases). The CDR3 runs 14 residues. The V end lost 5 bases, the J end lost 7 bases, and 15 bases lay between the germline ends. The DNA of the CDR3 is TGTGCCAGCAGTCCGGGGAGGAGGGCGAATGAGCAGTTCTTC. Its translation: CASSPGRRANEQFF.

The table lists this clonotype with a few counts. The DNA of the CDR3 is TGTGCCAGCAGCCCAAGAATTCCTAACTCTGGAAACACCATATATTTT. Amino acid sequence: CASSPRIPNSGNTIYF. The rearrangement joins TRBV7-8 to TRBJ1-3; D is unclear. CDR1 and CDR2 (germline): SGHVS, FQNEAQ. The CDR3 totals 16 residues. V lost 5 bases, J lost 0 bases, and 14 bases lay in between.

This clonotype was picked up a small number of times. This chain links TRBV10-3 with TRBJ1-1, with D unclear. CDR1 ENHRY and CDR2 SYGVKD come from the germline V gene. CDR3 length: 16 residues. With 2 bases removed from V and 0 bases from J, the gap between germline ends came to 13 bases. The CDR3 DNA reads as TGTGCCATCAGTGAGCGAGCACAGCTCATGAACACTGAAGCTTTCTTT. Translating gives CAISERAQLMNTEAFF.

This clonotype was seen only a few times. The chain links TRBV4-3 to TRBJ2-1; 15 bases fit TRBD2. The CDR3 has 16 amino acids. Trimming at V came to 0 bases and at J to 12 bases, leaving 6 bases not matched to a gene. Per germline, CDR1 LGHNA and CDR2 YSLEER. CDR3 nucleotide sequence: TGCGCCAGCAGCCAAGAGATGGGACTAGCGGGAGGAAGGCAGTTCTTC. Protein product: CASSQEMGLAGGRQFF.

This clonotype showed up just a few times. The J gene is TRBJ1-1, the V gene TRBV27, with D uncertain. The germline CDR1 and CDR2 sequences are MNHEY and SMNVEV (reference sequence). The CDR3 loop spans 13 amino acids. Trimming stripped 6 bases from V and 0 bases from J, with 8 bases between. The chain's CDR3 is CASRLGVNTEAFF. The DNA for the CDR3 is TGTGCCAGCAGACTCGGGGTGAACACTGAAGCTTTCTTT.

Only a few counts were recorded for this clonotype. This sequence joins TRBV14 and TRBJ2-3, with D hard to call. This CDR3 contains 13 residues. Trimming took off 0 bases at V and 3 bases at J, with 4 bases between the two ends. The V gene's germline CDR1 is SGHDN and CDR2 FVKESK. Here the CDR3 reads CASSQELTDTQYF. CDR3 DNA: TGTGCCAGCAGCCAAGAATTAACAGATACGCAGTATTTT.

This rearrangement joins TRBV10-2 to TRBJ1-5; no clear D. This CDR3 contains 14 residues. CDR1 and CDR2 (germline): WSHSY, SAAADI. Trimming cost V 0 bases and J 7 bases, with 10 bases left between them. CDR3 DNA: TGCGCCAGCAGTGAGTCGGTAGGAGGCCAGCCCCAGCATTTT. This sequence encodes CASSESVGGQPQHF.

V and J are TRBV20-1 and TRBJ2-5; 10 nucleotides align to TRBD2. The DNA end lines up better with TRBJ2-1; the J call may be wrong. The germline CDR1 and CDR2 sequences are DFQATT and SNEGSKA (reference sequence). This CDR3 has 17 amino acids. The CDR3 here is CSAIASGSVSGYNEQFF. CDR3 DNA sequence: TGCAGTGCTATAGCTAGCGGGAGTGTCTCGGGTTACAATGAGCAGTTCTTC.

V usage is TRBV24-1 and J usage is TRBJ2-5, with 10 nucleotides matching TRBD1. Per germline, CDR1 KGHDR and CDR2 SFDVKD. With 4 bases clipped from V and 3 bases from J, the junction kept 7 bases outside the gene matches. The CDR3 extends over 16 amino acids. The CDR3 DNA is TGTGCCACCAGTGAATTCGACAGGGGGCGAAAAGAGACCCAGTACTTC. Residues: CATSEFDRGRKETQYF.

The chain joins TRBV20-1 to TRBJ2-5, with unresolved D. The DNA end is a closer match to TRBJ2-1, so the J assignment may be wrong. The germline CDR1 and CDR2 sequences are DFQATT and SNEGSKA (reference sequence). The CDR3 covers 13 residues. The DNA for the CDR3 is TGCAGTGCTAGAGATGGTCGGCGGAATGAGCAGTTCTTC. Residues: CSARDGRRNEQFF.

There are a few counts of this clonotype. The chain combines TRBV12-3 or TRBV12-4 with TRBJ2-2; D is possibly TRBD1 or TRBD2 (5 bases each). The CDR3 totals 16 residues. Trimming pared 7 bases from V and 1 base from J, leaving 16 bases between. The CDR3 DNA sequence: TGTGCCAGCACCCATCCCACTAGGGGGAACACCGGGGAGCTGTTTTTT. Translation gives CASTHPTRGNTGELFF.

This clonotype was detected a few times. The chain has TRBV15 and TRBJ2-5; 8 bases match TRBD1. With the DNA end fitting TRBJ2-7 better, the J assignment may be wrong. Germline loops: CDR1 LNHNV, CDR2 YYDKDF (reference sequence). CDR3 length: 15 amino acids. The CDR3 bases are TGTGCCACCAGCAGTCCGGACAGGGACCCTTACGAGCAGTACTTC. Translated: CATSSPDRDPYEQYF.

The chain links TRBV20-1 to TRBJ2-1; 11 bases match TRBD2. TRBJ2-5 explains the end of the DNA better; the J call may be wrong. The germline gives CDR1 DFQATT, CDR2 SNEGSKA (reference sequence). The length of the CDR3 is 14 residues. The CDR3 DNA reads TGCAGTGCTAGACCACTAGCGGGAGCAGAGACCCAGTACTTC. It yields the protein CSARPLAGAETQYF.

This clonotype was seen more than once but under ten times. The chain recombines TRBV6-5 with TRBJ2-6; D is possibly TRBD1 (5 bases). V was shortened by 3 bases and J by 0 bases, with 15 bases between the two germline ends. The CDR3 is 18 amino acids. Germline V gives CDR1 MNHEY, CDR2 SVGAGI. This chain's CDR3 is CASSYQSGHPSGANVLTF. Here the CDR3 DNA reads TGTGCCAGCAGTTATCAGTCAGGACATCCCTCTGGGGCCAACGTCCTGACTTTC.

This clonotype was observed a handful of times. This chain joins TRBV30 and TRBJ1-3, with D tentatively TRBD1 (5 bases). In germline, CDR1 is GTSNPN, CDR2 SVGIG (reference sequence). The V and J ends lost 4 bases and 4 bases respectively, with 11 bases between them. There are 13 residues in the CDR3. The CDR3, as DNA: TGTGCCTGGATAACAGGCCCAGGAAACACCATATATTTT. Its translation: CAWITGPGNTIYF.

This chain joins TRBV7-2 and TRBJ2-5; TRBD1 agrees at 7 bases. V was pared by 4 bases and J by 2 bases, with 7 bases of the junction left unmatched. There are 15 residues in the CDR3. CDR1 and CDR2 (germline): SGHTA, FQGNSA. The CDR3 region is CASSSQGTEQETQYF. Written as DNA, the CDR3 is TGTGCCAGCAGCTCACAGGGGACAGAGCAAGAGACCCAGTACTTC.

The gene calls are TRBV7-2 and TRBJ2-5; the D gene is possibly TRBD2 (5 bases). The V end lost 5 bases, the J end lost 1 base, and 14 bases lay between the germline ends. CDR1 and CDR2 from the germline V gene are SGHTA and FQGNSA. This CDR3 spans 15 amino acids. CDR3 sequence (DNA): TGTGCCAGCAGCACTATAGCGTCTGTCCAAGAGACCCAGTACTTC. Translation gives CASSTIASVQETQYF.